Listed below are T cell receptor beta chains from one sample, sequenced in a study of technical replicates of blood from a handful of donors. TCRdb keeps only in-frame clones here, not all; method: immunoSEQ multiplex PCR. The repertoire includes about 84,000 clones, 98% of them detected once, and approximately 0.15% sits in the top ten. Sequenced input: T cells isolated from PBMCs. These receptors were obtained from a human donor in good health. Each CDR3 is given with its conserved first and last residue. Each record gives: D gene, J gene, V gene, clone size, CDR3 protein, CDR3 DNA. A D gene is named only where the DNA matches it firmly. A row's size may be missing; if present it is once, few, many or a size class.

d_gene: TRBD1
j_gene: TRBJ2-7
v_gene: TRBV18
abundance: once
CDR3aa: CASSPGTGGSYEQYF
CDR3nt: TGTGCCAGCTCGCCTGGGACAGGGGGATCCTACGAGCAGTACTTC

d_gene: TRBD2
j_gene: TRBJ2-3
v_gene: TRBV6-1
abundance: .
CDR3aa: CASSLAGWDTQYF
CDR3nt: TGTGCCAGCAGCCTAGCGGGGTGGGATACGCAGTATTTT

d_gene: .
j_gene: TRBJ2-1
v_gene: TRBV7-8
abundance: .
CDR3aa: CASSFLWGRFYEQFF
CDR3nt: TGTGCCAGCAGCTTCCTCTGGGGGAGGTTCTATGAGCAGTTCTTC

d_gene: TRBD1
j_gene: TRBJ1-6
v_gene: TRBV2
abundance: .
CDR3aa: CASRGDRGMSPLHF
CDR3nt: TGTGCCAGCAGGGGGGACAGGGGGATGTCACCCCTCCACTTT

d_gene: .
j_gene: TRBJ2-7
v_gene: TRBV5-6
abundance: .
CDR3aa: CASSLVGGYEQYF
CDR3nt: TGTGCCAGCAGCTTGGTTGGCGGCTACGAGCAGTACTTC

d_gene: .
j_gene: TRBJ2-3
v_gene: TRBV6-6
abundance: .
CDR3aa: CASSPRGQGGDTQYF
CDR3nt: TGTGCCAGCAGCCCCCGTGGCCAGGGGGGAGATACGCAGTATTTT

d_gene: TRBD2
j_gene: TRBJ2-7
v_gene: TRBV7-9
abundance: .
CDR3aa: CASSLGIAGEQYF
CDR3nt: TGTGCCAGCAGCTTAGGGATAGCGGGCGAGCAGTACTTC

d_gene: TRBD1
j_gene: TRBJ2-7
v_gene: TRBV5-4
abundance: .
CDR3aa: CASSSSPGQNYEQYF
CDR3nt: TGTGCCAGCAGCTCGTCTCCGGGACAGAACTACGAGCAGTACTTC

d_gene: TRBD2
j_gene: TRBJ2-2
v_gene: TRBV5-6
abundance: .
CDR3aa: CASSLGLAGDISGELFF
CDR3nt: TGTGCCAGCAGCTTGGGACTAGCGGGAGATATTTCCGGGGAGCTGTTTTTT

d_gene: TRBD1
j_gene: TRBJ1-5
v_gene: TRBV7-8
abundance: .
CDR3aa: CASSANRGRIQPQHF
CDR3nt: TGTGCCAGCAGCGCAAACAGGGGGCGCATTCAGCCCCAGCATTTT

d_gene: .
j_gene: TRBJ1-1
v_gene: TRBV2
abundance: few
CDR3aa: CAGSIQANTEAFF
CDR3nt: TGTGCCGGATCAATCCAGGCGAACACTGAAGCTTTCTTT

d_gene: .
j_gene: TRBJ2-3
v_gene: TRBV5-1
abundance: .
CDR3aa: CASSPQRVTDTQYF
CDR3nt: TGCGCCAGCAGCCCACAGAGGGTAACAGATACGCAGTATTTT

d_gene: .
j_gene: TRBJ1-4
v_gene: TRBV19
abundance: .
CDR3aa: CASSTILQGSEKLFF
CDR3nt: TGTGCCAGTAGTACGATCCTACAGGGTTCGGAAAAACTGTTTTTT

d_gene: TRBD2
j_gene: TRBJ2-5
v_gene: TRBV5-1
abundance: .
CDR3aa: CASSWGGNQETQYF
CDR3nt: TGCGCCAGCAGCTGGGGGGGGAACCAAGAGACCCAGTACTTC

d_gene: TRBD2
j_gene: TRBJ2-1
v_gene: TRBV4-1
abundance: .
CDR3aa: CASSLPGLVEGNEQFF
CDR3nt: TGCGCCAGCAGCCTCCCGGGACTAGTGGAAGGGAATGAGCAGTTCTTC

d_gene: .
j_gene: TRBJ2-7
v_gene: TRBV11-2
abundance: .
CDR3aa: CASSGNRGGGVMEEQYF
CDR3nt: TGTGCCAGCAGCGGGAACCGAGGGGGAGGGGTGATGGAGGAGCAGTACTTC

d_gene: TRBD1
j_gene: TRBJ1-1
v_gene: TRBV6-5
abundance: .
CDR3aa: CASRSGTGENTEAFF
CDR3nt: TGTGCCAGCAGGTCCGGGACAGGAGAAAACACTGAAGCTTTCTTT

d_gene: .
j_gene: TRBJ1-1
v_gene: TRBV15
abundance: .
CDR3aa: CATSTRGGAEAFF
CDR3nt: TGTGCCACCAGCACTCGAGGGGGAGCTGAAGCTTTCTTT

d_gene: .
j_gene: TRBJ2-2
v_gene: TRBV11-2
abundance: .
CDR3aa: CASSLGRGELFF
CDR3nt: TGTGCCAGCAGCCTCGGGAGAGGGGAGCTGTTTTTT

d_gene: TRBD1
j_gene: TRBJ1-2
v_gene: TRBV4-1
abundance: once
CDR3aa: CASSQDASGGNGYTF
CDR3nt: TGCGCCAGCAGCCAAGACGCCTCAGGGGGGAATGGCTACACCTTC

d_gene: .
j_gene: TRBJ2-3
v_gene: TRBV4-1
abundance: .
CDR3aa: CASSPKGRDGTDTQYF
CDR3nt: TGCGCCAGCAGCCCAAAGGGGCGGGACGGCACAGATACGCAGTATTTT

d_gene: .
j_gene: TRBJ2-7
v_gene: TRBV7-6
abundance: once
CDR3aa: CASSLAGGGGEQYF
CDR3nt: TGTGCCAGCAGCTTAGCGGGCGGAGGCGGCGAGCAGTACTTC

d_gene: TRBD2
j_gene: TRBJ2-2
v_gene: TRBV2
abundance: .
CDR3aa: CASSESRTSGGELFF
CDR3nt: TGTGCCAGCAGTGAAAGTCGGACTAGCGGGGGGGAGCTGTTTTTT

d_gene: .
j_gene: TRBJ2-7
v_gene: TRBV6-1
abundance: once
CDR3aa: CASSGSGVEDEQYF
CDR3nt: TGTGCCAGCAGTGGAAGTGGGGTGGAGGACGAGCAGTACTTC

d_gene: .
j_gene: TRBJ1-6
v_gene: TRBV19
abundance: .
CDR3aa: CASSREGPYNSPLHF
CDR3nt: TGTGCCAGTAGTAGAGAGGGCCCCTATAATTCACCCCTCCACTTT

d_gene: .
j_gene: TRBJ2-7
v_gene: TRBV18
abundance: .
CDR3aa: CASSPPGGSRAHEQYF
CDR3nt: TGTGCCAGCTCACCACCGGGAGGTAGCCGGGCACACGAGCAGTACTTC

d_gene: .
j_gene: TRBJ1-1
v_gene: TRBV27
abundance: .
CDR3aa: CASSYPGGGTEAFF
CDR3nt: TGTGCCAGCAGTTACCCCGGGGGGGGCACTGAAGCTTTCTTT

d_gene: .
j_gene: TRBJ2-4
v_gene: TRBV7-6
abundance: .
CDR3aa: CASSLVMRSRDKNIQYF
CDR3nt: TGTGCCAGCAGCTTAGTAATGCGGAGTCGAGACAAAAACATTCAGTACTTC

d_gene: .
j_gene: TRBJ1-1
v_gene: TRBV4-1
abundance: .
CDR3aa: CASSQQGSGTEAFF
CDR3nt: TGCGCCAGCAGCCAACAGGGGTCGGGCACTGAAGCTTTCTTT

d_gene: .
j_gene: TRBJ1-5
v_gene: TRBV6-1
abundance: .
CDR3aa: CASSADSRSGQPQHF
CDR3nt: TGTGCCAGCAGTGCCGACTCTAGAAGCGGCCAGCCCCAGCATTTT

d_gene: TRBD1
j_gene: TRBJ2-7
v_gene: TRBV10-3
abundance: .
CDR3aa: CAISEGTGGIYEQYF
CDR3nt: TGTGCCATCAGTGAGGGGACAGGGGGTATCTACGAGCAGTACTTC

d_gene: .
j_gene: TRBJ1-3
v_gene: TRBV30
abundance: .
CDR3aa: CAWRTVFGNTIYF
CDR3nt: TGTGCCTGGAGGACAGTATTTGGAAACACCATATATTTT

d_gene: .
j_gene: TRBJ1-2
v_gene: TRBV6-1
abundance: .
CDR3aa: CASSEVERSGYTF
CDR3nt: TGTGCCAGCAGTGAGGTGGAGAGGAGCGGCTACACCTTC

d_gene: .
j_gene: TRBJ2-7
v_gene: TRBV5-4
abundance: .
CDR3aa: CASSLVSGAEQYF
CDR3nt: TGTGCCAGCAGCTTGGTTAGTGGGGCCGAGCAGTACTTC

d_gene: TRBD2
j_gene: TRBJ2-7
v_gene: TRBV7-8
abundance: .
CDR3aa: CASSPGGGRAAEQYF
CDR3nt: TGTGCCAGCAGCCCGGGTGGCGGGAGGGCCGCAGAGCAGTACTTC

d_gene: .
j_gene: TRBJ1-2
v_gene: TRBV30
abundance: .
CDR3aa: CASDGYTF
CDR3nt: TGTGCCTCTGATGGCTACACCTTC

d_gene: .
j_gene: TRBJ1-1
v_gene: TRBV5-4
abundance: .
CDR3aa: CASSFPTTVGMNTEAFF
CDR3nt: TGTGCCAGCAGCTTCCCTACGACAGTGGGGATGAACACTGAAGCTTTCTTT

d_gene: .
j_gene: TRBJ2-2
v_gene: TRBV7-6
abundance: .
CDR3aa: CASSEPGELFF
CDR3nt: TGTGCCAGCAGCGAGCCCGGGGAGCTGTTTTTT

d_gene: TRBD1
j_gene: TRBJ2-7
v_gene: TRBV5-1
abundance: .
CDR3aa: CASSLGPDRAKYEQYF
CDR3nt: TGCGCCAGCAGCTTAGGTCCCGACAGGGCCAAGTACGAGCAGTACTTC

d_gene: TRBD2
j_gene: TRBJ2-1
v_gene: TRBV5-4
abundance: .
CDR3aa: CASRSGTSGSNEQFF
CDR3nt: TGTGCCAGCAGATCCGGGACTAGCGGGAGCAATGAGCAGTTCTTC

d_gene: TRBD1
j_gene: TRBJ2-7
v_gene: TRBV7-8
abundance: .
CDR3aa: CASSSHRGRFYEQYF
CDR3nt: TGTGCCAGCAGCTCCCACAGGGGGCGATTCTACGAGCAGTACTTC

d_gene: TRBD1
j_gene: TRBJ2-6
v_gene: TRBV6-1
abundance: once
CDR3aa: CASKGQGVRANVLTF
CDR3nt: TGTGCCAGCAAGGGACAGGGGGTTAGGGCCAACGTCCTGACTTTC

d_gene: .
j_gene: TRBJ2-1
v_gene: TRBV2
abundance: .
CDR3aa: CASSDLYTDEQFF
CDR3nt: TGTGCCAGCAGTGACTTGTATACAGATGAGCAGTTCTTC

d_gene: TRBD2
j_gene: TRBJ2-3
v_gene: TRBV19
abundance: once
CDR3aa: CASRRGDPTDTQYF
CDR3nt: TGTGCCAGTCGGCGGGGGGACCCCACAGATACGCAGTATTTT

d_gene: .
j_gene: TRBJ2-7
v_gene: TRBV28
abundance: .
CDR3aa: CASSYRVHYEQYF
CDR3nt: TGTGCCAGCAGCTACAGGGTTCACTACGAGCAGTACTTC

d_gene: TRBD1
j_gene: TRBJ2-1
v_gene: TRBV9
abundance: .
CDR3aa: CASSVDPETGTYNEQFF
CDR3nt: TGTGCCAGCAGCGTAGACCCAGAGACAGGGACCTACAATGAGCAGTTCTTC

d_gene: .
j_gene: TRBJ2-7
v_gene: TRBV10-3
abundance: .
CDR3aa: CAISGKQGWDEQYF
CDR3nt: TGTGCCATCAGTGGGAAACAGGGATGGGACGAGCAGTACTTC

d_gene: .
j_gene: TRBJ1-1
v_gene: TRBV6-6
abundance: .
CDR3aa: CASSIQNTEAFF
CDR3nt: TGTGCCAGCAGTATTCAAAACACTGAAGCTTTCTTT